One and the same sample provided the 13 T cell receptor beta chains below, sequenced in a study of blood T cells in healthy people across ages. Primers used in a second PCR of about 7 to 11 cycles were a sample-barcoded 5' primer and a J-beta primer mix. MiXCR, applied by TCRdb to the 5' RACE reads, yields one record per CDR3 protein. The data contain approximately 900,000 distinct CDR3 sequences, around 48% of them singletons. The sample taken for sequencing was blood. These receptors were collected from a man younger than 45 in good health.

This clonotype came up many times. This chain links TRBV7-2 with TRBJ1-2; a weak D match, TRBD1 (5 bases). This CDR3 region has 15 residues. The ends were cut back, 4 bases at V and 6 bases at J, with 18 bases in the middle. From germline, CDR1 is SGHTA and CDR2 FQGNSA. The CDR3 coding sequence is TGTGCCAGCAGCTCCCCCGGGGGGGAGGCCAATGGCTACACCTTC. Residues: CASSSPGGEANGYTF.

This clonotype was seen a single time. The chain uses TRBV4-1 and TRBJ2-7; D assignment may be TRBD1 or TRBD2 (6 bases each). Germline V gives CDR1 MGHRA, CDR2 YSYEKL. V lost 5 bases and J lost 2, with 13 bases in between. This CDR3 has 14 amino acids. The CDR3 is CASSGRGLAYEQYF. DNA for the CDR3: TGCGCCAGCAGCGGTCGGGGGCTCGCCTACGAGCAGTACTTC.

This clonotype was observed a handful of times. The CDR3 DNA sequence: TGCAGTGCTGGCCGTCGGAGCGGGGAAGGCTACAATGAGCAGTTCTTC. It yields the protein CSAGRRSGEGYNEQFF. The chain joins TRBV20-1 to TRBJ2-1; 7 bases are shared with TRBD2. V was clipped by 5 bases and J by 3 bases; unmatched bases: 13. CDR3 length equals 16 residues. Looked up from germline, CDR1 is DFQATT and CDR2 is SNEGSKA (reference sequence).

A few counts support this clonotype. DNA of the CDR3: TGTGCCAGCAGTGCTCTAGACGGGGCCCAGTACTTC. Translated, it gives CASSALDGAQYF. The V gene is TRBV6-5, the J gene TRBJ2-5; D possibly corresponds to TRBD2 (5 bases). Trimming stripped 5 bases from V and 9 bases from J, with 13 bases between. From germline, CDR1 is MNHEY and CDR2 SVGAGI. The CDR3 totals 12 residues.

V usage is TRBV4-1 and J usage is TRBJ2-1; D is unresolved. CDR1 and CDR2 (germline): MGHRA, YSYEKL. This CDR3 comprises 12 residues. V was trimmed by 1 base and J by 10 bases, leaving 8 bases between them. CDR3 residues: CASSQGETEQFF. As DNA, the CDR3 is TGCGCCAGCAGCCAAGGGGAAACCGAGCAGTTCTTC.

This clonotype turned up a few times. The V and J genes are TRBV12-3 or TRBV12-4 and TRBJ1-6; D gene unclear. The CDR3 is 14 amino acids. V was pared by 7 bases and J by 8 bases, with 15 bases between. CDR3 region: CASKTTEIYSPLHF. The CDR3 DNA is TGTGCCAGCAAGACAACAGAGATTTATTCACCCCTCCACTTT.

The chain employs TRBV6-5 and TRBJ2-1, with 16 bases fitting TRBD2. The end of the DNA fits TRBJ2-7 better, so the J call may be wrong. CDR1 is MNHEY, CDR2 SVGAGI, per germline. The CDR3 runs 19 residues. CDR3 in amino acids: CASSSKGLAGGSSYNEQYF. The CDR3 bases are TGTGCCAGCAGTTCTAAGGGACTAGCGGGGGGGAGCTCCTACAATGAGCAGTACTTC.

This clonotype showed up just a few times. CDR3 region: CASNQLRQGTYEQYF. CDR3 DNA sequence: TGTGCCAGCAACCAACTGCGACAGGGAACCTACGAGCAGTACTTC. The gene calls are TRBV5-5 and TRBJ2-7, with 7 bases matching TRBD1. CDR1 is SGHKS, CDR2 YYEKEE, per germline (reference sequence). The CDR3 spans 15 residues. V lost 6 bases and J lost 2; bases outside the gene matches: 11.

This sequence joins TRBV28 and TRBJ2-3, with no clear D. V was cut by 5 bases and J by 0 bases, with 15 bases left in between. Germline V lookup: CDR1 MDHEN, CDR2 SYDVKM. This CDR3 comprises 16 residues. CDR3 sequence: CASSAIRAGSTDTQYF. In DNA, the CDR3 is TGTGCCAGCAGTGCAATCCGGGCCGGAAGCACAGATACGCAGTATTTT. Full variable domain (outside the CDR3, taken from reference TRBV28 and TRBJ2-3): DVKVTQSSRYLVKRTGEKVFLECVQDMDHENMFWYRQDPGLGLRLIYFSYDVKMKEKGDIPEGYSVSREKKERFSLILESASTNQTSMYLCASSAIRAGSTDTQYFGPGTRLTVL.

This clonotype was observed a few times. The chain uses TRBV29-1 and TRBJ1-6, with 10 bases aligning to TRBD1. The length of the CDR3 is 13 residues. Germline values: CDR1 SQVTM, CDR2 ANQGSEA. V was clipped by 4 bases and J by 9 bases; unmatched bases: 3. The CDR3 protein is CSVARDRGSPLHF. The CDR3 DNA is TGCAGCGTTGCTCGGGACAGGGGTTCACCCCTCCACTTT.

The chain employs TRBV13 and TRBJ2-3; D not certain. The CDR3 consists of 15 residues. CDR1 is PRHDT and CDR2 is FYEKMQ in the germline V gene (reference sequence). Trimming cost V 3 bases and J 2 bases, with 12 bases left between them. The CDR3 nucleotides read TGTGCCAGCAGCTTTAAGACTCAACTCACAGATACGCAGTATTTT. This encodes CASSFKTQLTDTQYF. Complete variable domain (other parts from reference TRBV13 and TRBJ2-3): AAGVIQSPRHLIKEKRETATLKCYPIPRHDTVYWYQQGPGQDPQFLISFYEKMQSDKGSIPDRFSAQQFSDYHSELNMSSLELGDSALYFCASSFKTQLTDTQYFGPGTRLTVL.

The V and J genes are TRBV27 and TRBJ1-4, with a tentative D call TRBD1 (5 bases). This CDR3 comprises 16 residues. Between the trimmed V and J ends, which lost 3 bases and 0 bases, there was a span of 11 bases. Germline V CDR1 and CDR2: MNHEY, SMNVEV (reference sequence). CDR3 in DNA: TGTGCCAGCAGTTTCTCAGGGCCTACAACTAATGAAAAACTGTTTTTT. This encodes CASSFSGPTTNEKLFF.

The table lists this clonotype with a count of one. CDR3: CSAPGPQHTYQETQYF. CDR3 nucleotide sequence: TGCAGTGCCCCCGGGCCCCAACATACCTACCAAGAGACCCAGTACTTC. The chain joins TRBV20-1 to TRBJ2-5; no definite D call. CDR1 and CDR2 (germline): DFQATT, SNEGSKA (reference sequence). The CDR3 covers 16 residues. V gave up 6 bases and J gave up 0 bases, with 20 bases separating them.